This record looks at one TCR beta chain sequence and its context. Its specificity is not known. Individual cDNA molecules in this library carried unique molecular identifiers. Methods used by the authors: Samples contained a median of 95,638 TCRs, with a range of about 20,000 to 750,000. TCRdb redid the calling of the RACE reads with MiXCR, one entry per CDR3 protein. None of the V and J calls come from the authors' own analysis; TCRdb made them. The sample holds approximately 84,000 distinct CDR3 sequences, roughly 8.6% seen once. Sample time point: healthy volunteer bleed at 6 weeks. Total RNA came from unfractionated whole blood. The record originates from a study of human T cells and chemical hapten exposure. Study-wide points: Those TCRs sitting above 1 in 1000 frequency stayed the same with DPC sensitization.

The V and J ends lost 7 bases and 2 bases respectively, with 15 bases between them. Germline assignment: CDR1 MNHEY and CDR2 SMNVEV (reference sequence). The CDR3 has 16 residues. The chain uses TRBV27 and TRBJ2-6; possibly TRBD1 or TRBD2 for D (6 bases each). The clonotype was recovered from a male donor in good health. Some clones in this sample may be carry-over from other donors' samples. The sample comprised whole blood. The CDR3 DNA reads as TGTGCCAGCACCGTGGTGGGGGGCGCTGGGGCCAACGTCCTGACTTTC. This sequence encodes CASTVVGGAGANVLTF.